The 2 T cell receptor beta chains reported below all come from one sample, sequenced in a study of T cell responses to AZD1222 COVID-19 vaccine. Profiled with immunoSEQ multiplex PCR; TCRdb holds only in-frame clones, not every one. The data show about 99,000 clones, about 89% seen once. The sample consisted of peripheral blood, taken 28 days after the second dose of the MenACWY control vaccine. These receptors were taken from an adult who received the MenACWY meningococcal vaccine as a control.

The rearrangement links TRBV11-3 to TRBJ1-6; tentatively, D is TRBD1 (6 bases). This CDR3 spans 14 amino acids. Per germline, CDR1 SGHNT and CDR2 YENEEA. Trimming stripped 2 bases from V and 8 bases from J, with 10 bases between. The CDR3 DNA is TGTGCCAGCAGCTTAAGGGGGGTTTATTCACCCCTCCACTTT. As protein: CASSLRGVYSPLHF.

This clone has a handful of counts. V gene TRBV13 combines with J gene TRBJ2-7; D is unclear. The ends were cut back, 5 bases at V and 2 bases at J, with 16 bases in the middle. Germline V gene data show CDR1 as PRHDT and CDR2 as FYEKMQ (reference sequence). This CDR3 spans 15 amino acids. CDR3 DNA sequence: TGTGCCAGCAGCAAGAGGCAGAATCCCCCCTACGAGCAGTACTTC. Its translation is CASSKRQNPPYEQYF.